These 30 T cell receptor beta chains were all obtained from the same sample, sequenced in a study of blood T cell repertoires in COVID-19 (TCRdb year 2020). Library creation used the immunoSEQ multiplex PCR assay. This is the immuneACCESS table as TCRdb keeps it, with only in-frame sequences that have V and J called. A part of the clones is gone; compared with another copy, unresolved V genes explain less than half, and the rest is unexplained. The sample table lists some 220,000 clones, roughly 85% of them with a count of one. The ten largest clonotypes hold more than 2% of the sample. The sequencing sample was made of peripheral blood. These receptors were obtained from a woman aged 70 to 79 with COVID-19, enrolled during active disease.

This clone was observed a single time. The rearrangement links TRBV3-1 (or the pseudogene TRBV3-2) to TRBJ1-2; D gene unclear. V was clipped by 4 bases and J by 0 bases, with 12 bases between them. CDR1 is LGHDT and CDR2 is YNNKEL in the germline V gene (reference sequence). The CDR3 is made up of 15 amino acids. The CDR3 sequence: CASSPTGGPNYGYTF. The CDR3 DNA reads TGTGCCAGCAGCCCGACGGGAGGCCCTAACTATGGCTACACCTTC.

The rearrangement links TRBV7-9 to TRBJ1-1; D unresolved. Germline CDR1 reads SEHNR; CDR2 reads FQNEAQ (reference sequence). Trimming cost V 2 bases and J 2 bases, with 12 bases left between them. The CDR3 spans 15 residues. The CDR3 DNA reads TGTGCCAGCAGCTTAATGGCTGGTGCTAACACTGAAGCTTTCTTT. Residues: CASSLMAGANTEAFF.

The V and J genes are TRBV19 and TRBJ1-1; the D is unclear. The germline CDR1 and CDR2 sequences are LNHDA and SQIVND (reference sequence). The V and J ends lost 4 bases and 1 base respectively, with 16 bases between them. The CDR3 runs to 16 residues. CDR3: CASSTPGVYGNTEAFF. CDR3 nucleotide sequence: TGTGCCAGTAGTACGCCAGGTGTGTATGGGAACACTGAAGCTTTCTTT.

Concerning this clone: An end of the junction does not agree with germline; a read error may underlie this. The chain joins TRBV9 to TRBJ2-1; 10 bases are a match to TRBD1. The CDR3 contains 12 residues. In germline, CDR1 is SGDLS, CDR2 YYNGEE. CDR3 loop: CASSTLGGQGIF. The CDR3 bases are TGTGCCAGCAGCACACTTGGGGGACAGGGGATCTTC.

This rearrangement joins TRBV14 to TRBJ1-2; the match to TRBD1 covers 10 bases. Looked up from germline, CDR1 is SGHDN and CDR2 is FVKESK. The CDR3 is 13 amino acids. V trimming: 4 bases; J trimming: 4 bases; junction bases outside the gene matches: 0. Here the CDR3 DNA reads TGTGCCAGCAGCCGACAGGGGGCCTATGGCTACACCTTC. Translation gives CASSRQGAYGYTF.

The V gene is TRBV19, the J gene TRBJ1-2; 11 positions match TRBD1. There are 14 residues in the CDR3. V was clipped by 4 bases and J by 4 bases; unmatched bases: 2. The germline CDR1 and CDR2 sequences are LNHDA and SQIVND (reference sequence). The CDR3 loop is CASSTDRGLYGYTF. DNA of the CDR3: TGTGCCAGTAGTACGGACAGGGGGCTCTATGGCTACACCTTC.

V and J are TRBV7-8 and TRBJ2-7, with 9 bases that match TRBD1. CDR1 SGHVS and CDR2 FQNEAQ come from the germline V gene. J gave up 0 bases and V 4 bases, and 4 bases lay outside the gene matches. The CDR3 contains 15 residues. The CDR3 protein is CASSSWDRDSYEQYF. DNA of the CDR3: TGTGCCAGCAGCTCCTGGGACAGGGACTCCTACGAGCAGTACTTC. Based on the CDR3 plus reference TRBV7-8 and TRBJ2-7, the full variable domain is GAGVSQSPRYKVAKRGQDVALRCDPISGHVSLFWYQQALGQGPEFLTYFQNEAQLDKSGLPSDRFFAERPEGSVSTLKIQRTQQEDSAVYLCASSSWDRDSYEQYFGPGTRLTVT.

The chain recombines TRBV7-9 with TRBJ2-7; the D gene is possibly TRBD1 (5 bases). Germline CDR1 reads SEHNR; CDR2 reads FQNEAQ (reference sequence). V gave up 3 bases and J gave up 1 base, with 13 bases separating them. The CDR3 runs 15 residues. CDR3 sequence (DNA): TGTGCCAGCAGCTTTGGTAGGGGCGAATCCTACGAGCAGTACTTC. Amino acids: CASSFGRGESYEQYF.

The chain is built from TRBV6-1 and TRBJ1-2; D gene unclear. Per germline, CDR1 MNHNS and CDR2 SASEGT. The CDR3 runs to 13 residues. The ends were cut back, 2 bases at V and 2 bases at J, with 6 bases in the middle. The CDR3 region has the DNA TGTGCCAGCAGTGAATCACAGAACTATGGCTACACCTTC. This codes for CASSESQNYGYTF.

The chain is built from TRBV27 and TRBJ2-7; 8 nucleotides match TRBD1. The V gene's germline CDR1 is MNHEY and CDR2 SMNVEV (reference sequence). The CDR3 spans 18 residues. The trim removed 6 bases at V and 7 bases at J, leaving 23 bases unmatched. CDR3 residues: CASRMKGQGNPRTREQYF. DNA of the CDR3: TGTGCCAGCAGGATGAAAGGACAGGGAAATCCCCGTACGAGGGAGCAGTACTTC.

Only a few counts were recorded for this clone. Germline and junction disagree at one end, which may indicate a read error. The chain employs TRBV5-8 and TRBJ2-3; 7 bases map to TRBD2. The CDR3 contains 14 residues. Germline CDR1 SGHTS, CDR2 YDEGEE. Here the CDR3 reads CASSTGLNTDTQYF. CDR3 nucleotide sequence: TGTGCCAGCAGCACGGGACTAAACACAGATACACAGTATTTT.

The sample holds a few counts of this clone. The rearrangement uses TRBV5-1 and TRBJ2-7, with TRBD2 as a possible D gene (5 bases). Germline loops: CDR1 SGHRS, CDR2 YFSETQ. The V end was cut by 0 bases, the J end by 4 bases, with 17 bases between. CDR3 length equals 16 residues. CDR3 DNA sequence: TGCGCCAGCAGCTTGGCTTTGGGAGCCGCAGCGTACGAGCAGTACTTC. It encodes CASSLALGAAAYEQYF.

The chain has TRBV7-9 and TRBJ1-2, with 8 bases that match TRBD1. This CDR3 region has 15 residues. Trimming at V came to 5 bases and at J to 1 base, leaving 6 bases not matched to a gene. Germline values: CDR1 SEHNR, CDR2 FQNEAQ (reference sequence). The CDR3 is CASSENRGDNYGYTF. CDR3 nucleotide sequence: TGTGCCAGCAGCGAGAACAGGGGGGATAACTATGGCTACACCTTC.

J is TRBJ1-5 and V is TRBV19, with a weak D call TRBD1 (5 bases). Deletions cut 0 bases from V and 9 bases from J, with 18 bases between. The CDR3 is 16 residues long. Germline V CDR1 and CDR2: LNHDA, SQIVND (reference sequence). In DNA, the CDR3 is TGTGCCAGTAGTATAGATCGCAGGGCTAACCTTGCGCCCCAGCATTTT. It yields the protein CASSIDRRANLAPQHF.

The CDR3 bases are TGTGCCAGTAGTACCCCTCCCTCCGAGCAGTACTTC. Its protein is CASSTPPSEQYF. The chain joins TRBV19 to TRBJ2-7, with D unclear. This CDR3 region has 12 residues. Germline loops: CDR1 LNHDA, CDR2 SQIVND (reference sequence). V was shortened by 4 bases and J by 6 bases, with 10 bases between the two germline ends.

The chain carries TRBV4-2 and TRBJ2-3; D remains ambiguous. The CDR3 sequence is 13 residues long. The germline CDR1 and CDR2 sequences are LGHNA and YNFKEQ. V was trimmed by 2 bases and J by 1 base, leaving 4 bases between them. DNA for the CDR3: TGTGCCAGCAGCCAATCGGGCACAGATACGCAGTATTTT. Translation: CASSQSGTDTQYF.

V usage is TRBV5-4 and J usage is TRBJ1-2; 7 nucleotides agree with TRBD1. V shed 4 bases, J shed 2 bases, and the junction held 8 bases outside the gene matches. The CDR3 covers 15 residues. Germline CDR1 reads SGHNT; CDR2 reads YYREEE (reference sequence). The CDR3 sequence: CASSEGQTPNYGYTF. The CDR3 region has the DNA TGTGCCAGCAGCGAGGGACAGACTCCGAACTATGGCTACACCTTC.

The rearrangement joins TRBV5-1 to TRBJ1-1; unclear D gene. The CDR3 covers 17 residues. V was trimmed by 2 bases and J by 0 bases, leaving 17 bases between them. CDR1 and CDR2 (germline): SGHRS, YFSETQ. CDR3 in amino acids: CASSFGLTRSVNTEAFF. The CDR3 DNA sequence: TGCGCCAGCAGCTTTGGCTTGACAAGAAGTGTGAACACTGAAGCTTTCTTT.

The V gene is TRBV29-1, the J gene TRBJ1-5; TRBD1 matches 11 bases. The V segment lost 6 bases and the J segment 7 bases; nucleotides outside the gene matches: 2. From germline, CDR1 is SQVTM and CDR2 ANQGSEA. This CDR3 has 12 residues. The CDR3 coding sequence is TGCAGCGTGGGGACAGGGGGACAGCCCCAGCATTTT. Amino acid sequence: CSVGTGGQPQHF.

The genes are TRBV6-2 or TRBV6-3 and TRBJ1-2; TRBD1 agrees at 7 bases. The CDR3 is 15 residues long. Germline lookup yields CDR1 MNHEY and CDR2 SVGEGT. The junction had 5 bases not matched to a gene; V was cut back by 0 bases and J by 4 bases. CDR3 coding DNA: TGTGCCAGCAGTTACTCGCCCGGGACAGTCTATGGCTACACCTTC. Amino acid sequence: CASSYSPGTVYGYTF.

The rearrangement joins TRBV12-5 to TRBJ1-5, with a possible D match to TRBD1 (6 bases). The CDR3 is 13 amino acids. Trimming stripped 6 bases from V and 11 bases from J, with 17 bases between. Per germline, CDR1 LGHNT and CDR2 FRNRAP. The chain's CDR3 is CASGLAGERAQHF. For the CDR3, the DNA is TGTGCTAGTGGGCTGGCAGGGGAGAGGGCCCAGCATTTT.

This clone was observed a single time. J is TRBJ2-2 and V is TRBV30; the match to TRBD2 covers 15 bases. CDR3 size: 20 residues. The germline V gene encodes CDR1 GTSNPN and CDR2 SVGIG (reference sequence). J gave up 1 base and V 3 bases, and 12 bases lay outside the gene matches. The CDR3, as DNA: TGTGCCTGGAGGCCCCCCTACGGGACTAGCGGGAGGCTGAACACCGGGGAGCTGTTTTTT. Protein: CAWRPPYGTSGRLNTGELFF.

V usage is TRBV7-2 and J usage is TRBJ1-2; D ambiguous. CDR1 and CDR2 from the germline V gene are SGHTA and FQGNSA. The CDR3 totals 16 residues. The V end lost 4 bases, the J end lost 3 bases, and 18 bases lay between the germline ends. The CDR3 is CASSWRGAGRHYGYTF. The CDR3 nucleotides are TGTGCCAGCAGCTGGCGGGGAGCGGGCAGACACTATGGCTACACCTTC.

The V and J genes are TRBV6-2 or TRBV6-3 and TRBJ1-2; 10 bases match TRBD1. The CDR3 runs 15 residues. V shed 4 bases, J shed 5 bases, and the junction held 7 bases outside the gene matches. Germline V gene sequence: CDR1 MNHEY, CDR2 SVGEGT. Written as DNA, the CDR3 is TGTGCCAGCAGTTCCCCGGACAGGGGGGTATATGGCTACACCTTC. Protein product: CASSSPDRGVYGYTF.

The table lists this clone with a count of one. J is TRBJ2-5 and V is TRBV9; 12 positions agree with TRBD2. There are 17 residues in the CDR3. V dropped 0 bases and J dropped 5; count of bases not matched to a gene: 8. Germline V lookup: CDR1 SGDLS, CDR2 YYNGEE. This chain's CDR3 is CASSVGASGGARETQYF. CDR3 sequence (DNA): TGTGCCAGCAGCGTAGGGGCTAGCGGGGGGGCCCGGGAGACCCAGTACTTC.

The chain joins TRBV5-8 to TRBJ2-1, with a tentative D call TRBD2 (5 bases). The V gene lost 5 bases and the J gene lost 6 bases, with 9 bases spanning the gap. The CDR3 covers 12 residues. The germline gives CDR1 SGHTS, CDR2 YDEGEE. As DNA, the CDR3 is TGTGCCAGCAGTCAGACTACCAATGAGCAGTTCTTC. This gives the protein CASSQTTNEQFF.

The count of this clone is one. The V gene is TRBV18, the J gene TRBJ2-5; 9 bases line up with TRBD2. The V gene's germline CDR1 is KGHSH and CDR2 LQKENI. V was clipped by 3 bases and J by 4 bases; unmatched bases: 6. The CDR3 runs to 15 residues. The CDR3 region is CASSPGLAMGETQYF. CDR3 in DNA: TGTGCCAGCTCACCGGGACTAGCAATGGGAGAGACCCAGTACTTC.

The chain couples TRBV25-1 to TRBJ1-2; TRBD1 agrees at 8 bases. The length of the CDR3 is 13 residues. Germline V CDR1 and CDR2: MGHDK, SYGVNS. V lost 4 bases and J lost 6; bases outside the gene matches: 4. In nucleotides, the CDR3 is TGTGCCAGCAGTGCCCCGGGACAGGATGGCTACACCTTC. Translated: CASSAPGQDGYTF.

CDR3 in amino acids: CASSEDSAETQYF. CDR3 bases: TGTGCCAGCAGCGAAGACAGCGCGGAGACCCAGTACTTC. This chain uses TRBV9 with TRBJ2-5; maybe TRBD1 (5 bases). In germline, CDR1 is SGDLS, CDR2 YYNGEE. The CDR3 is made up of 13 amino acids. V was cut by 3 bases and J by 5 bases, with 11 bases left in between.

CDR3 in amino acids: CASSLAGQFEQYF. The CDR3 DNA sequence: TGTGCCAGCAGCTTAGCGGGACAGTTCGAGCAGTACTTC. The chain recombines TRBV7-9 with TRBJ2-7; 7 positions match TRBD1. The CDR3 consists of 13 residues. J gave up 6 bases and V 0 bases, and 2 bases lay outside the gene matches. Germline CDR1 and CDR2: SEHNR and FQNEAQ (reference sequence).